A selection of T cell receptor beta chains follows, all from one sample in a study of Graves' ophthalmopathy and Graves' hyperthyroidism. MiXCR was run by TCRdb on the multiplex PCR reads, yielding one entry per CDR3 protein. Seen here are about 660,000 distinct CDR3 sequences, about 41% observed once, and the top ten hold over 2.5%. Specimen: peripheral blood. These receptors originate from an adult man with Graves' ophthalmopathy. The CDR3 runs from the conserved cysteine through the conserved F or W. The D gene is left open where the match is weak. Not all rows give a size; the values are once, few, many and, for expanded clones, a class.

V	D	J	size	DNA	CDR3
TRBV12-3/TRBV12-4	TRBD1	TRBJ1-3	many	TGTGCCAGCAGTTCCGGGACAGGGACCGGAAACACCATATATTTT	CASSSGTGTGNTIYF
TRBV19	-	TRBJ1-2	many	TGTGCCAGTAGCCTACCACAGGGTAACTATGGCTACACCTTC	CASSLPQGNYGYTF
TRBV19	-	TRBJ2-5	many	TGTGCCAGTAGTATAGTAGGGGCTGGTGAGACCCAGTACTTC	CASSIVGAGETQYF
TRBV12-3/TRBV12-4	-	TRBJ2-7	-	TGTGCCAGCAGTTTGGGTAGCCGCTACAAGCAGTACTTC	CASSLGSRYKQYF
TRBV10-3	TRBD2	TRBJ2-5	-	TGTGCCATCAGTGCTGGCGGCGGGAGCGGAGAGACCCAGTACTTC	CAISAGGGSGETQYF
TRBV7-2	-	TRBJ2-7	few	TGTGCCAGCAGCTTTTTAACAAGCGGCCCCTACGAGCAGTACTTC	CASSFLTSGPYEQYF
TRBV11-2	-	TRBJ2-5	-	TGTGCCAGCAGTCAGAGAGCGTGGCTACCACAAGAGACCCAGTACTTC	CASSQRAWLPQETQYF
TRBV29-1	TRBD1	TRBJ2-7	many	TGCAGCGTTGAGGACGACAGGGGTGGCGAGCAGTACTTC	CSVEDDRGGEQYF
TRBV24-1	-	TRBJ1-5	once	TGTGCCACCACGTTTATGCGGGACAATCAGCCCCAGCATTTT	CATTFMRDNQPQHF
TRBV2	-	TRBJ1-6	-	TGTGCCAGCAGTGCAGGGTCCGCCGGCAATCAGCCCCTCCACTTT	CASSAGSAGNQPLHF
TRBV5-1	TRBD1	TRBJ2-5	many	TGCGCCAGCAGCTTGGGGACAGGGGCCTATGAGACCCAGTACTTC	CASSLGTGAYETQYF
TRBV25-1	TRBD1	TRBJ1-3	-	TGTGCCAGCCAAGACAGGGGATACCGAAACACCATATATTTT	CASQDRGYRNTIYF
TRBV29-1	-	TRBJ2-5	many	TGCAGCGTCCACATCGGGGCGTACCAAGAGACCCAGTACTTC	CSVHIGAYQETQYF
TRBV19	TRBD1	TRBJ2-7	-	TGTGCCAGTGGTGTTGGGGACAGGGGGACCTACGAGCAGTACTTC	CASGVGDRGTYEQYF
TRBV7-9	-	TRBJ2-5	many	TGTGCCAGCAGCTTAGTGTCAGGACGCCAGGAGACCCAGTACTTC	CASSLVSGRQETQYF
TRBV29-1	TRBD1	TRBJ2-7	once	TGCAGCAGTGAAGAGACAGGGAGCTCCTACGAGCAGTACTTC	CSSEETGSSYEQYF
TRBV20-1	-	TRBJ1-2	many	TGCAGTGCTAGAGACCTAGACAGGACCCAGTTCTACACCTTC	CSARDLDRTQFYTF
TRBV12-3/TRBV12-4	-	TRBJ1-5	few	TGTGCCAGCAGTTTATCCGGGAACGATCAGCCCCAGCATTTT	CASSLSGNDQPQHF
TRBV7-2	TRBD1	TRBJ1-5	many	TGTGCCAGCAGCTTAGTGTGGGACAGAGATCAGCCCCAGCATTTT	CASSLVWDRDQPQHF
TRBV14	TRBD1	TRBJ1-6	-	TGTGCCAGCAGCACGACAGGGGGCCTTTCACCCCTCCACTTT	CASSTTGGLSPLHF
TRBV9	TRBD2	TRBJ2-5	-	TGTGCCAGCAGCGGCGGACTGGCGGGGGGCCCACAAGAGACCCAGTACTTC	CASSGGLAGGPQETQYF
TRBV15	-	TRBJ1-1	many	TGTGCCACCAGCAGAGATCCCTCCTTGGGTGAGTTTGTTTGGGCTTTCTTT	CATSRDPSLGEFVWAFF
TRBV6-6	-	TRBJ1-2	-	TGTGCCAGCAGTTCCGGGGGGGGGGCAGGTGGCTACACCTTC	CASSSGGGAGGYTF
TRBV6-2/TRBV6-3	-	TRBJ1-6	few	TGTGCCAGCACACCACTCGGGACGAATAATTCACCCCTCCACTTT	CASTPLGTNNSPLHF
TRBV29-1	-	TRBJ1-2	-	TGCAGCGTTGAACACAACAGGGTTGGGGGCTACACCTTC	CSVEHNRVGGYTF
TRBV29-1	TRBD1	TRBJ1-1	-	TGCAGCCTCGTGGACAGGGCGGACACTGAAGCTTTCTTT	CSLVDRADTEAFF
TRBV5-1	TRBD1	TRBJ1-2	many	TGTGCCAGCAGCTTAGGGACAGGGAACGGCTACACCTTC	CASSLGTGNGYTF
TRBV7-8	TRBD2	TRBJ2-3	-	TGTGCCAGCAGTGAGCCAGAGCGGGGGGGCACAGATACGCAGTATTTT	CASSEPERGGTDTQYF
TRBV7-2	TRBD2	TRBJ2-7	many	TGTGCCAGCAGCTTGTTGGGGGGGACCGACAGCTACGAGCAGTACTTC	CASSLLGGTDSYEQYF
TRBV7-6	TRBD2	TRBJ2-2	-	TGTGCCAGCAGCTTGAAAGTAGCGGGGGGGGGCACCGGGGAGCTGTTTTTT	CASSLKVAGGGTGELFF
TRBV2	-	TRBJ1-3	-	TGTGCCAGCCAAGGACGGACGAACACCATATATTTT	CASQGRTNTIYF
TRBV5-1	-	TRBJ1-1	many	TGCGCCAGCAGCTTCCGGGTCGACACTGAAGCTTTCTTT	CASSFRVDTEAFF
TRBV12-5	-	TRBJ2-5	-	TGTGCTAGTGGTTTGGTAGTAGGGTACCAAGAGACCCAGTACTTC	CASGLVVGYQETQYF
TRBV2	-	TRBJ1-1	-	TGTGCCAGCAACGCGATAGGCACTGAAGCTTTCTTT	CASNAIGTEAFF
TRBV7-2	TRBD1	TRBJ2-7	-	TGTGCCAGCTCACTAGGGACAGGGGGAGTCTACGAGCAGTACTTC	CASSLGTGGVYEQYF
TRBV25-1	TRBD1	TRBJ1-4	-	TGTGCCAGCAGTCCTAACGACAGGGACATAGCTAATGAAAAACTATTTTTT	CASSPNDRDIANEKLFF
TRBV10-3	TRBD1	TRBJ2-5	-	TGTGCCAGCAGTTACCGTGACAGGGTCTCGAAAAAGCCGACCCAGTACTTC	CASSYRDRVSKKPTQYF
TRBV15	-	TRBJ1-2	-	TGTGCCACCAGCAGAGATGGGGGGACCGATGGAAACACCTTC	CATSRDGGTDGNTF
TRBV7-2	-	TRBJ2-7	many	TGTGCCAGCAGCTTACAGGGGTGGGTCGAGCAGTACTTC	CASSLQGWVEQYF
TRBV5-8	TRBD1	TRBJ2-5	-	TGTGCCAGCACCACGTTAGGGGGCCCAGCGTCCCAGTACTTC	CASTTLGGPASQYF